This entry concerns a single TCR beta chain. The sample belongs to a study of control samples from healthy donors and cancer patients. CDR1 is LGHDT and CDR2 is YNNKEL in the germline V gene (reference sequence). The CDR3 consists of 18 residues. V lost 0 bases and J lost 1; bases outside the gene matches: 8. Assay: immunoSEQ multiplex PCR; the TCRdb copy retains only in-frame clones and omits some. The table includes 130,000 to 150,000 clones, more than 85% detected once. This TCR came from a young man in good health. This chain uses TRBV3-1 (or the pseudogene TRBV3-2) with TRBJ2-3, with 9 nucleotides matching TRBD2. The sequencing input was blood. The CDR3 DNA reads TGTGCCAGCAGCCAAGATCTTGGGGCTAGCGGGGGCACAGATACGCAGTATTTT. This translates into CASSQDLGASGGTDTQYF.